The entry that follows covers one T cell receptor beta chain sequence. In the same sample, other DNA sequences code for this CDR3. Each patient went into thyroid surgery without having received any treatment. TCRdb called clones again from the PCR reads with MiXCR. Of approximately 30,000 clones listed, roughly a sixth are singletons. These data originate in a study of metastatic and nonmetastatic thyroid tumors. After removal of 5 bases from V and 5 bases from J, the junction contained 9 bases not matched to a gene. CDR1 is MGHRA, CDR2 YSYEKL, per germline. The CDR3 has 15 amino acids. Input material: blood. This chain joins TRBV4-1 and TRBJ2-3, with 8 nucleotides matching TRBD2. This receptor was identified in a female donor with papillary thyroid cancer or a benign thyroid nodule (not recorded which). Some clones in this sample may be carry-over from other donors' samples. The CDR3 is CASSVVGLAGDTQYF. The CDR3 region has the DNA TGCGCCAGCAGCGTAGTTGGTCTAGCGGGAGATACGCAGTATTTT.